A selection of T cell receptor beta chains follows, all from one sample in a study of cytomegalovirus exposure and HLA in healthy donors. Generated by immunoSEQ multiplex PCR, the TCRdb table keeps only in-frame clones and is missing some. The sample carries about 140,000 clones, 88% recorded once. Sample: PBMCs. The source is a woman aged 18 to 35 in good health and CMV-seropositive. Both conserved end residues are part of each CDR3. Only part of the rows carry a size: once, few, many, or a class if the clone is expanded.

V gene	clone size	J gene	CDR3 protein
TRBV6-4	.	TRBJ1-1	CASSGTGPMNTEAFF
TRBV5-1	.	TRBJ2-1	CASSITGGSRHEQFF
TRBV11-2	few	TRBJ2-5	CASSLSGETQYF
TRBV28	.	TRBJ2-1	CASSLGASPYNEQFF
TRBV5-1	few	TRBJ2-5	CASSGASGGAPETQYF
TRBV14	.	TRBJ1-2	CASSQGALDGYTF
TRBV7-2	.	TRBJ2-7	CASSLIAGTTPREQYF
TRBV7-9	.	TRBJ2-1	CASSLGSGNNEQFF
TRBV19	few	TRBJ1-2	CAVRDTGYTF
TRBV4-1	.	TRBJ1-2	CASRGGQTNYYGYTF
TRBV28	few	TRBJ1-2	CASSLQQRTGTVTF
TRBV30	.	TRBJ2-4	CAWNPDRVAAKNIQYF
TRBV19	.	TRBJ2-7	CASSIVGTGTSGGTYEQYF
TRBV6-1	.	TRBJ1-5	CASSAGQGGNQPQHF
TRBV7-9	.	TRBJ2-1	CASSLAWAAGVANEQFF
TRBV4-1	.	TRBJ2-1	CASSQEGQPYNEQFF
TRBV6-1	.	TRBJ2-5	CATSSGQETQYF
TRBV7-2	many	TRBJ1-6	CASSYRQGIRSPLHF
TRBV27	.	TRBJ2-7	CASSLNAGRSYEQYF
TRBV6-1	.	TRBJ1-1	CASSLRRDTEAFF
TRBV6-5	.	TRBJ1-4	CASSYSFGSNNEKLFF
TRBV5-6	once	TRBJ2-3	CASSLPGLALTDTQYF
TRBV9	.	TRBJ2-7	CASSVGKTSGGDQQYF
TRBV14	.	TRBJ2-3	CASSRLAGTLSGGDTQYF
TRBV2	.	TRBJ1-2	CASTTDRRLYGYTF
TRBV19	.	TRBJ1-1	CATHSGGAFF
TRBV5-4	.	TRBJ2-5	CASSDPTGGQETQYF
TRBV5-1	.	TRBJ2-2	CASSRGESNTGELFF
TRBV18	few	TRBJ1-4	CASSPGGGNEKLFF
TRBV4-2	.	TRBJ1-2	CASSQGGREELGGYTF
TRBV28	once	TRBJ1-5	CASRITGVSNQPQHF
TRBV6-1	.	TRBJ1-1	CASSGQGGAFF
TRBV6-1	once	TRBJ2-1	CASSESLFGELAGSFEQFF
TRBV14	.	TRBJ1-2	CASSQVQGRHGYTF
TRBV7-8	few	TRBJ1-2	CASSLVQGDYGYTF
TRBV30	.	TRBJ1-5	CAWSWEVNQPQHF
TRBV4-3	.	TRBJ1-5	CASSQMSGVNQPQHF
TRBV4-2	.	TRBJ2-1	CASSQSGLEGEQFF
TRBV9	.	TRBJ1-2	CASSVSDNNYGYTF
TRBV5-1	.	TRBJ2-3	CASSLAQGGSTDTQYF
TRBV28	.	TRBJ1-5	CASSFGGVNQPQHF
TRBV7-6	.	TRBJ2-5	CASSLAGGPETQYF
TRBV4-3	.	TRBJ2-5	CASSPRGGETQYF
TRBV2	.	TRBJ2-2	CASILDRATGELFF
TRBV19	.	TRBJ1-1	CASRRGQGATEAFF
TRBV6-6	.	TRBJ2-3	CASSHSQGPYTQYF
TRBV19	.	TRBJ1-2	CASSINPGSYGYTF
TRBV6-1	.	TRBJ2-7	CASSADRRYDF
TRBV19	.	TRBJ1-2	CASTPTGSYGYTF
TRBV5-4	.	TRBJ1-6	CASSLDRGYSPLHF
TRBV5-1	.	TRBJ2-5	CASSLATRGETQYF
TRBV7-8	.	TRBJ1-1	CASSFGQLNTEAFF
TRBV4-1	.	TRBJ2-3	CASSQQGSTDTQYF
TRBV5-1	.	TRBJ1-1	CASSSLGLGANTEAFF
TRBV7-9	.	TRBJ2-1	CASSFRGNEQFF
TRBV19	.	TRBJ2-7	CASTLREKPYEQYF
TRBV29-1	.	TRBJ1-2	CSVDRSTAYGYTF
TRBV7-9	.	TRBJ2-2	CASRLDRVPGELFF
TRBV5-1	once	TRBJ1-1	CASKAQENTEAFF
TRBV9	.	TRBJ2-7	CASSVGALPYEQYF